This record covers a single T cell receptor beta chain. The target antigen is unknown. Germline loops: CDR1 KGHDR, CDR2 SFDVKD. Trimming took 12 bases from V and 0 from J, leaving 26 bases between them. CDR3 length: 18 amino acids. This sample was included in a study of T-cell memory formation after mild COVID-19. Constant-segment primers served in 5'RACE that generated TCR alpha and TCR beta cDNA libraries bearing sample barcodes and UMIs. TCRdb re-called the 5' RACE reads through MiXCR, storing one row per CDR3 protein. The data show more than 250,000 distinct CDR3 sequences, roughly 18% seen once. General study findings and limits: Contracting clones from day 15 to 85 had balanced CD4/CD8; later expanders favoured CD4+.

This TCR derives from a man aged 18 to 29 who had mild COVID-19 (a few samples of this study predate the infection). Cell type and time point are not known. The sample consisted of PBMCs or a T cell subset sorted from them (not recorded which). The chain combines TRBV24-1 with TRBJ2-4; D remains ambiguous. The CDR3 protein is CAPTLTSRDALAKNIQYF. DNA for the CDR3: TGTGCCCCGACTCTGACCTCAAGAGACGCTCTAGCCAAAAACATTCAGTACTTC.